This T cell receptor (beta chain) emerged from a study of Ad26.COV2.S vaccination and SARS-CoV-2 variants. Study as a whole: Once, or twice with 56 days between doses, Ad26.COV2.S was given intramuscularly. Study-level points and caveats: Total responses of T cells may have been underestimated by the analyses of TCR breadth and depth. Participants given vaccine showed non-spike TCR breadth similar to that of placebo recipients.

Clones were read by immunoSEQ multiplex PCR, and TCRdb kept only the in-frame ones, dropping some. The table shows about half a million clones, with around 89% occurring only once. As concerns this clone: The antigen is unknown.

Germline V gene data show CDR1 as LNHNV and CDR2 as YYDKDF (reference sequence). CDR3 length: 15 residues. The J segment lost 6 bases and the V segment lost 2 bases, leaving 9 bases of the junction unmatched. This sample's treatment: roughly 18 received Ad26.COV2.S at low or high dose, single or two shots; roughly five received placebo; per-sample allocation not given. It was on day 63 after the first vaccine or placebo injection that samples were taken. This chain uses TRBV15 with TRBJ1-2, with 7 bases lining up with TRBD1. The starting material was peripheral blood, obtained in a trial of Ad26.COV2.S vaccine versus placebo. The clonotype comes from a person between 18 and 60 years old who received the Ad26.COV2.S COVID-19 vaccine or a placebo. CDR3 nucleotides: TGTGCCACCAGCAGAAGGACAGGAGGGTTTGATGGCTACACCTTC. It codes for CATSRRTGGFDGYTF.